These 14 T cell receptor beta chains came from one sample sequenced in a study of identical twins. TCRdb re-called the 5' RACE reads with MiXCR, one entry per CDR3 protein. Found here are fewer than 500,000 distinct CDR3 sequences, 14% of them singletons; the top ten hold approximately 0.9%. These sequences were also reported in another study, on yellow fever vaccine responses in identical twins.

Sample: CD4+ T cells sorted from blood. These receptors were obtained from a woman aged 18-35 years in good health.

The V call is TRBV20-1, the J call TRBJ2-3, with D possibly called TRBD1 or TRBD2 (5 bases each). Germline CDR1 reads DFQATT; CDR2 reads SNEGSKA (reference sequence). V dropped 3 bases and J dropped 5 bases, with 24 bases sitting between them. The CDR3 is 17 residues long. The CDR3 DNA is TGCAGTGCTAGCATGCCCCAGGGAATAGCGAGGGTAGATACGCAGTATTTT. Amino acids: CSASMPQGIARVDTQYF.

The gene calls are TRBV12-3 or TRBV12-4 and TRBJ2-3, with D hard to call. This CDR3 has 14 amino acids. The V end was cut by 6 bases, the J end by 4 bases, with 14 bases between. The CDR3 DNA is TGTGCCAGCAGCCCAGCCCCAGTGCCAGATACGCAGTATTTT. Translation gives CASSPAPVPDTQYF.

V and J are TRBV5-1 and TRBJ2-7, with 10 bases aligning to TRBD1. Germline-derived CDR1 and CDR2 are SGHRS and YFSETQ. There are 16 residues in the CDR3. V was pared by 3 bases and J by 1 base, with 7 bases of the junction left unmatched. Written as DNA, the CDR3 is TGCGCCAGCAGCTGGTGGGACAGGGGACCGTCCTACGAGCAGTACTTC. Translation: CASSWWDRGPSYEQYF. Drawing the rest from reference TRBV5-1 and TRBJ2-7, the complete variable domain is KAGVTQTPRYLIKTRGQQVTLSCSPISGHRSVSWYQQTPGQGLQFLFEYFSETQRNKGNFPGRFSGRQFSNSRSEMNVSTLELGDSALYLCASSWWDRGPSYEQYFGPGTRLTVT.

The rearrangement joins TRBV28 to TRBJ1-4; 9 nucleotides match TRBD1. Losses at the gene ends were 3 bases for V and 9 bases for J; bases not matched to a gene: 17. The CDR3 sequence is 18 residues long. In germline, CDR1 is MDHEN, CDR2 SYDVKM. The CDR3 coding sequence is TGTGCCAGCAGTTTCCGCGGGGTTTTTAGGGACAGGGCCAAAAAACTGTTTTTT. As protein: CASSFRGVFRDRAKKLFF.

This clonotype was seen only a few times. This sequence joins TRBV28 and TRBJ2-7; weak D call: TRBD2 (5 bases). Germline CDR1 and CDR2: MDHEN and SYDVKM. The CDR3 is made up of 12 amino acids. Trimming cost V 7 bases and J 3 bases, with 10 bases left between them. CDR3 amino acids: CASTRGVYEQYF. The CDR3 nucleotides are TGTGCCAGCACCCGGGGAGTCTACGAGCAGTACTTC.

This clonotype was recorded a few times. The chain uses TRBV20-1 and TRBJ2-7; 11 bases are shared with TRBD1. Germline loops: CDR1 DFQATT, CDR2 SNEGSKA (reference sequence). J gave up 3 bases and V 5 bases, and 6 bases lay outside the gene matches. The CDR3 runs to 14 residues. CDR3 amino acids: CSALPGTGGYEQYF. CDR3 nucleotides: TGCAGTGCTTTGCCCGGGACAGGGGGCTACGAGCAGTACTTC.

This clonotype was found a few times. V is TRBV7-9 and J is TRBJ2-2; D gene ambiguous. V lost 1 base to trimming and J lost 4 bases, with 7 bases between them. The CDR3 extends over 14 amino acids. Germline V gene data show CDR1 as SEHNR and CDR2 as FQNEAQ (reference sequence). The DNA for the CDR3 is TGTGCCAGCAGCTTAGTATTAACCACCGGGGAGCTGTTTTTT. This translates into CASSLVLTTGELFF.

This chain uses TRBV5-1 with TRBJ2-5, with 7 positions matching TRBD2. CDR3 size: 16 residues. Per germline, CDR1 SGHRS and CDR2 YFSETQ. V shed 4 bases and J 0 bases; nucleotides not matched to a gene: 9. The CDR3 reads CASSLGPSGYQETQYF. In nucleotides, the CDR3 is TGCGCCAGCAGCCTGGGGCCTAGCGGTTACCAAGAGACCCAGTACTTC.

The sample holds many counts of this clonotype. The chain recombines TRBV28 with TRBJ2-1; 9 nucleotides agree with TRBD1. Unmatched junction bases numbered 1, after V lost 3 bases and J lost 4 bases. CDR3 size: 14 residues. The germline V gene has CDR1 MDHEN and CDR2 SYDVKM. CDR3 in amino acids: CASSFGTGYNEQFF. CDR3 DNA: TGTGCCAGCAGTTTTGGGACAGGGTACAATGAGCAGTTCTTC.

J is TRBJ2-1 and V is TRBV5-5; no firm D call. V was clipped by 2 bases and J by 2 bases, with 5 bases between them. In germline, CDR1 is SGHKS, CDR2 YYEKEE (reference sequence). This CDR3 has 13 amino acids. CDR3 region: CASSFGPYNEQFF. The DNA of the CDR3 is TGTGCCAGCAGCTTCGGGCCCTACAATGAGCAGTTCTTC.

This clonotype was seen a few times. The rearrangement joins TRBV6-1 to TRBJ2-7; D not resolved. V dropped 2 bases and J dropped 6 bases, with 20 bases sitting between them. Germline CDR1 and CDR2: MNHNS and SASEGT. This CDR3 contains 16 residues. CDR3 sequence (DNA): TGTGCCAGCAGTGAAAGTCTCCTCGGAAGGATTCCCGAGCAGTACTTC. It is translated as CASSESLLGRIPEQYF.

The sample holds a few counts of this clonotype. The gene calls are TRBV3-1 and TRBJ2-1; 12 bases align to TRBD2. The CDR3 extends over 18 amino acids. Germline lookup yields CDR1 LGHDT and CDR2 YNNKEL (reference sequence). V lost 4 bases, J lost 4 bases, and 11 bases stayed unmatched. CDR3 in amino acids: CASSPPPLAGGTYNEQFF. The CDR3 bases are TGTGCCAGCAGCCCACCTCCTCTAGCGGGAGGGACTTACAATGAGCAGTTCTTC.

The V gene is TRBV10-3, the J gene TRBJ2-1, with D perhaps matching TRBD1 (7 bases). Trimming left V 8 bases short and J 5 bases short, with 13 bases between. CDR1 is ENHRY and CDR2 is SYGVKD in the germline V gene. This CDR3 region has 13 residues. DNA for the CDR3: TGTGCCATCGGGAGGACAGGAGACAATGAGCAGTTCTTC. It is translated as CAIGRTGDNEQFF.

The V gene is TRBV2, the J gene TRBJ2-5; no clear D. V lost 3 bases to trimming and J lost 5 bases, with 16 bases between them. CDR1 is SNHLY and CDR2 is FYNNEI in the germline V gene. The CDR3 length is 15 residues. The CDR3 DNA is TGTGCCAGCAGTGATAATCCCCAGAGTTGGGAGACCCAGTACTTC. Encoded protein: CASSDNPQSWETQYF.